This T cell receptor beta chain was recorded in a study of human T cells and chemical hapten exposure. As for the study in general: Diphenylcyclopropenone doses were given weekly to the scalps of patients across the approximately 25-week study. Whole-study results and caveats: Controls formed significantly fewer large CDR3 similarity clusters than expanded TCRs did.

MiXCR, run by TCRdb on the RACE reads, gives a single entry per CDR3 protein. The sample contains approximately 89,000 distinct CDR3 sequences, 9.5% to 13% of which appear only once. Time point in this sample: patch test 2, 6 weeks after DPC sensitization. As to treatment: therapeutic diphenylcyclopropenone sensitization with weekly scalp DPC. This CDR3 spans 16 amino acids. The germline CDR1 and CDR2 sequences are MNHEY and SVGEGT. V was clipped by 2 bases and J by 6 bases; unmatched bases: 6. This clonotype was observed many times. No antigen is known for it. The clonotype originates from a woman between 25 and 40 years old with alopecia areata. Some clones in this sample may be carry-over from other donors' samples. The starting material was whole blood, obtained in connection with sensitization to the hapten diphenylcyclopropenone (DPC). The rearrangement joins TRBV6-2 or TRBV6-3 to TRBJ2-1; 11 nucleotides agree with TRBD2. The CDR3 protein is CASSYVGLAVINEQFF. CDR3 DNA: TGTGCCAGCAGTTACGTGGGACTAGCGGTGATCAATGAGCAGTTCTTC.